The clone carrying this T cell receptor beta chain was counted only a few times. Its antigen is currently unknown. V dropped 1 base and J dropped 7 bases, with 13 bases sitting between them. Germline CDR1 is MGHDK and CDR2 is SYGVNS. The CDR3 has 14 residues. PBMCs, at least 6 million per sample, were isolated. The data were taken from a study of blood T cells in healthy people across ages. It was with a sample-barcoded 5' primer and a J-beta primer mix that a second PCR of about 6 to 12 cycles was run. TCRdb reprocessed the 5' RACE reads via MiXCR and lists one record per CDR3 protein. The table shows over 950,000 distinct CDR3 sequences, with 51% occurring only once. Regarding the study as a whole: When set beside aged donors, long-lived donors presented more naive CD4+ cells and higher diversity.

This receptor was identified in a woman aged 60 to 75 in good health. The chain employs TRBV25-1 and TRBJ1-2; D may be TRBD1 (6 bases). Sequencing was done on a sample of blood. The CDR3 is CASSESRQVRGYTF. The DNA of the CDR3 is TGTGCCAGCAGTGAATCCCGACAGGTCCGTGGCTACACCTTC.